A single sample is the source of the 8 T cell receptor beta chains below, sequenced in a study of blood T cells in healthy people across ages. PCR was performed a second time for roughly 7 to 12 cycles using a sample-barcoded 5' primer and a J-beta primer mix. MiXCR, applied by TCRdb to the 5' RACE reads, yields one record per CDR3 protein. The table records about 780,000 distinct CDR3 sequences, about a quarter of them present only once. These same records also appear under a second study, on T cells of mothers and their children.

The sequenced sample was blood. Source of these receptors: a boy aged 5-17 years in good health.

This clonotype was observed once. The CDR3 ends on some other residue instead of the conserved phenylalanine or tryptophan, so this is likely a read error. The genes are TRBV5-1 and TRBJ2-5; the D is unclear. Germline V lookup: CDR1 SGHRS, CDR2 YFSETQ. This CDR3 contains 11 residues. V shed 0 bases and J shed 5 bases, with 2 bases lying between them. The CDR3 region is CASSLAETQYL. The CDR3 DNA reads TGCGCCAGCAGCTTGGCCGAGACCCAGTACCTC.

This sequence joins TRBV28 and TRBJ1-2; the D is unclear. Trimming left V 9 bases short and J 8 bases short, with 28 bases between. The CDR3 consists of 16 residues. Germline CDR1 is MDHEN and CDR2 is SYDVKM. The CDR3 nucleotides are TGTGCCAGTTCGCCTGATTTCAGGCTTCCTGGCTACGGCTACACCTTC. This encodes CASSPDFRLPGYGYTF.

The rearrangement uses TRBV13 and TRBJ2-7; 8 bases fit TRBD1. The CDR3 is 17 residues long. CDR1 and CDR2 from the germline V gene are PRHDT and FYEKMQ (reference sequence). Germline trimming cut 0 bases from V and 2 bases from J; bases unmatched to any gene: 9. CDR3 DNA: TGTGCCAGCAGCTTAGGCCTGAGTGACAGGGGAACCTACGAGCAGTACTTC. Translated, it gives CASSLGLSDRGTYEQYF.

The gene calls are TRBV18 and TRBJ1-1, with D possibly being TRBD1 (6 bases). The CDR3 extends over 14 amino acids. Deletions cut 5 bases from V and 0 bases from J, with 10 bases between. Germline values: CDR1 KGHSH, CDR2 LQKENI. The CDR3, as DNA: TGTGCCAGCTCAGCAGGACAGATGAACACTGAAGCTTTCTTT. Amino acid sequence: CASSAGQMNTEAFF.

V usage is TRBV7-2 and J usage is TRBJ2-6; possibly TRBD1 for D (5 bases). CDR3 length equals 16 residues. The germline V gene has CDR1 SGHTA and CDR2 FQGNSA. V lost 5 bases and J lost 4, with 15 bases in between. CDR3 sequence reads: CASSPIVGPGANVLTF. The CDR3 DNA reads as TGTGCCAGCAGCCCGATAGTGGGGCCGGGGGCCAACGTCCTGACTTTC.

The V and J genes are TRBV2 and TRBJ2-6; tentative D call: TRBD2 (5 bases). The germline V and J ends were trimmed by 2 bases and 10 bases, with 15 bases remaining between them. Germline CDR1 SNHLY, CDR2 FYNNEI. The CDR3 spans 15 residues. The CDR3: CASSELAGLGNVLTF. CDR3 nucleotides: TGTGCCAGCAGTGAACTGGCTGGACTGGGGAACGTCCTGACTTTC.

The gene calls are TRBV6-1 and TRBJ2-5; 8 nucleotides match TRBD1. CDR3 size: 19 residues. CDR1 is MNHNS and CDR2 is SASEGT in the germline V gene. Trimming removed 6 bases from V and 4 bases from J; junction bases left unmatched: 22. The CDR3: CASRSGQGVLPKGPETQYF. In nucleotides, the CDR3 is TGTGCCAGCAGATCAGGACAGGGAGTTTTACCAAAAGGGCCAGAGACCCAGTACTTC.

V and J are TRBV2 and TRBJ1-2, with D uncertain. Trimming took off 3 bases at V and 6 bases at J, with 8 bases between the two ends. This CDR3 spans 12 amino acids. Germline V lookup: CDR1 SNHLY, CDR2 FYNNEI. The CDR3 sequence: CASSDRLDGYTF. The CDR3 bases are TGTGCCAGCAGTGATCGTCTGGATGGCTACACCTTC.